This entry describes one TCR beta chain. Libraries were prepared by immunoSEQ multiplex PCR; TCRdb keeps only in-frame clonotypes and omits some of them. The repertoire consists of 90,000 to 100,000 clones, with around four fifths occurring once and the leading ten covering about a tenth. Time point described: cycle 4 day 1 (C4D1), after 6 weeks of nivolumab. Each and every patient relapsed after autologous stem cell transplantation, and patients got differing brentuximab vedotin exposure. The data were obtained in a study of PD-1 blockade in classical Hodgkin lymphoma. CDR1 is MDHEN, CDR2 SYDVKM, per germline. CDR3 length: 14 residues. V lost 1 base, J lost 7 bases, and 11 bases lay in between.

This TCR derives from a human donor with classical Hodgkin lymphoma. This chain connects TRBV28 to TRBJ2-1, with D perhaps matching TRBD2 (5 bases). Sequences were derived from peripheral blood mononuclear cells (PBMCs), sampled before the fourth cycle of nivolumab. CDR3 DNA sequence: TGTGCCAGCAGTTTATCGTCTAGCTTTAATGAGCAGTTCTTC. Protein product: CASSLSSSFNEQFF.